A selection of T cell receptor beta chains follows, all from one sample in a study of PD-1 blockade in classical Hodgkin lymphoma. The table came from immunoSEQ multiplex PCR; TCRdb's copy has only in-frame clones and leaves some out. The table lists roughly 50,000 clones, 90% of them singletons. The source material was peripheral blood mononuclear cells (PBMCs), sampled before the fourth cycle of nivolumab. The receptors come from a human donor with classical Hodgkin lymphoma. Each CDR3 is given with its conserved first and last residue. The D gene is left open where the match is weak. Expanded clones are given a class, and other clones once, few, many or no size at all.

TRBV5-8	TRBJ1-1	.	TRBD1	TGTGCCAGCAGCTCTATAGGGACAGGGGTAAACACTGAAGCTTTCTTT	CASSSIGTGVNTEAFF
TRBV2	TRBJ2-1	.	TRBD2	TGTGCCAGCAGTGACCGGACTAGCGGAAAGTTCTTC	CASSDRTSGKFF
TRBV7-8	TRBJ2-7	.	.	TGTGCCAGCAGCCCCGCTCAGGTCGAGCAGTACTTC	CASSPAQVEQYF
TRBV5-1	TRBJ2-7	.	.	TGCGCCAGCAGCTTGAGCCCTACCCAAACCTACGAGCAGTACTTC	CASSLSPTQTYEQYF
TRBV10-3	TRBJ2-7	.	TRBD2	TGTGCCATCATGGGGGTGGAGACTAGCGGGAACTACGAGCAGTACTTC	CAIMGVETSGNYEQYF
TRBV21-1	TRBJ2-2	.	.	TGTGCCAGCAGCAAGAGGGAGAACACCGGGGAGCTGTTTTTT	CASSKRENTGELFF
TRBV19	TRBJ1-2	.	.	TGTGCCAGTAGTATAGGTGGCATACCCTACTATGGCTACACCTTC	CASSIGGIPYYGYTF
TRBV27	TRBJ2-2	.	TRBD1	TGTGCCAGCAAACAAGCTGACAGGGTTGGAACCGGGGAGCTGTTTTTT	CASKQADRVGTGELFF
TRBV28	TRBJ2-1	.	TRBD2	TGTGCCAGCAGTCTTCCCTCGGGACTAGCCGTCAATGAGCAGTTCTTC	CASSLPSGLAVNEQFF
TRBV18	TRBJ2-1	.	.	TGTGCCAGCTCACCACCGCGTTCCCGGGACAATGAGCAGTTCTTC	CASSPPRSRDNEQFF
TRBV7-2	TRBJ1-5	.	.	TGTGCCAGCAGCTTTAGTCAGGACCCTAATCAGCCCCAGCATTTT	CASSFSQDPNQPQHF
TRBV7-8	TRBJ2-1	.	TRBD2	TGTGCCAGCAGCTTTGGAGCCCCCCGGGCTAGCGGGAGCAATGAGCAGTTCTTC	CASSFGAPRASGSNEQFF
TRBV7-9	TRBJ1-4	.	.	TGTGCCAGCAGGGCGATAAACAGGGAACTAGAAAAACTGTTTTTT	CASRAINRELEKLFF
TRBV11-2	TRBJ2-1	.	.	TGTGCCAGCAGCTTAGAGAAACTGAGCTCCTACAATGAGCAGTTCTTC	CASSLEKLSSYNEQFF
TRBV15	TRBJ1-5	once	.	TGTGCCACACAACAGGGCATCCTACAGCCCCAGCATTTT	CATQQGILQPQHF
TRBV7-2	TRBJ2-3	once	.	TGTGCCAGCAGCTCCGGGACCCAACTCGAGGGGTATTTT	CASSSGTQLEGYF
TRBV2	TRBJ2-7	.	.	TGTGCCAGCAGTGAAGCGCCGTCAGGAAGCTACGAGCAGTACTTC	CASSEAPSGSYEQYF
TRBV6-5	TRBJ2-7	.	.	TGTGCCAGCAGTTACGCCGGGGTCTCGGGGGCCTACGAGCAGTACTTC	CASSYAGVSGAYEQYF
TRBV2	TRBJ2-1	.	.	TGTACTGGGGATGGGAGACCAGCGGCGAATGAGCAGTTCTTC	CTGDGRPAANEQFF
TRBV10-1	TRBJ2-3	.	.	TGCGCCAGCAGTGAAATTGCGAGGGGCGCAGATACGCAGTATTTT	CASSEIARGADTQYF
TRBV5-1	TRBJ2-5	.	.	TGCGCCAGCAGCTTTGGGCTGCAAGAGACCCAGTACTTC	CASSFGLQETQYF
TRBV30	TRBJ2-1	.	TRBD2	TGTGCCTGGAGTGGGACCAGCGGGGGGTATGAGCAGTTCTTC	CAWSGTSGGYEQFF
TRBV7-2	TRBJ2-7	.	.	TGTGCCAGCAGCTTAATGGCGCAGACCAGCTACGAGCAGTACTTC	CASSLMAQTSYEQYF
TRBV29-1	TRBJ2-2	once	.	TGCAGCGTTGAAGAACTTGCCGGGGAGCTGTTTTTT	CSVEELAGELFF